The rows below give T cell receptor beta chains drawn from one sample of a study of blood T cell repertoires in COVID-19. Using immunoSEQ multiplex PCR, the repertoire was profiled, and TCRdb retains in-frame clones only, with some absent. The sample consists of 17,000 or so clones, 78% of them appearing once. Sequencing input: peripheral blood. The receptor source for this set is a man aged 55 to 70 with active or convalescent COVID-19. The CDR3 runs from the conserved cysteine through the conserved F or W. The order of the fields is clone size, J gene, D gene, V gene, CDR3 protein, CDR3 DNA. D genes are given only for firm matches. For some rows the clone size is stated as once, few or many, or as a class when expanded; others skip it.

size: -
J: TRBJ2-7
D: TRBD1
V: TRBV6-5
CDR3: CARIGDREVFEQYF
DNA: TGTGCCAGGATTGGGGACAGGGAAGTGTTCGAGCAGTACTTC

size: -
J: TRBJ2-7
D: -
V: TRBV4-1
CDR3: CASSLQVGYEQYF
DNA: TGCGCCAGCAGCCTACAGGTCGGATACGAGCAGTACTTC

size: -
J: TRBJ1-1
D: TRBD1
V: TRBV14
CDR3: CASSRQGVTEAFF
DNA: TGTGCCAGCAGCCGACAGGGAGTCACTGAAGCTTTCTTT

size: -
J: TRBJ2-1
D: TRBD1
V: TRBV3-1/TRBV3-2
CDR3: CASSRGRDREQFF
DNA: TGTGCCAGCAGCCGAGGTAGGGACAGGGAGCAGTTCTTC

size: -
J: TRBJ2-2
D: TRBD2
V: TRBV3-1/TRBV3-2
CDR3: CASDPGRGTGELFF
DNA: TGTGCCAGCGATCCGGGGAGGGGAACCGGGGAGCTGTTTTTT

size: -
J: TRBJ1-6
D: -
V: TRBV6-5
CDR3: CASSYSVRIHSGPLHF
DNA: TGTGCCAGCAGTTACTCAGTACGGATTCACAGTGGGCCCCTCCACTTT

size: -
J: TRBJ2-2
D: -
V: TRBV11-2
CDR3: CASSSIRGNTGELFF
DNA: TGTGCCAGCAGCTCCATCCGGGGGAACACCGGGGAGCTGTTTTTT

size: -
J: TRBJ2-7
D: TRBD1
V: TRBV27
CDR3: CASSLRTGGPYEQYF
DNA: TGTGCCAGCAGTCTAAGGACAGGGGGCCCCTACGAGCAGTACTTC

size: -
J: TRBJ2-1
D: TRBD2
V: TRBV6-1
CDR3: CASSDLAGVTSYNEQFF
DNA: TGTGCCAGCAGTGATCTAGCGGGTGTTACCTCCTACAATGAGCAGTTCTTC

size: -
J: TRBJ1-2
D: -
V: TRBV6-5
CDR3: CASERNSDGYTF
DNA: TGTGCCAGCGAGAGAAATTCCGATGGCTACACCTTC

size: -
J: TRBJ2-2
D: -
V: TRBV4-1
CDR3: CASSQLGSSGELFF
DNA: TGCGCCAGCAGCCAGCTAGGATCGTCCGGGGAGCTGTTTTTT

size: -
J: TRBJ2-3
D: TRBD2
V: TRBV5-1
CDR3: CASTPGGSGRTDTQYF
DNA: TGCGCTTCGACTCCCGGTGGTAGCGGGAGAACAGATACGCAGTATTTT

size: -
J: TRBJ2-1
D: -
V: TRBV7-9
CDR3: CASSRQGTIYNEQFF
DNA: TGTGCCAGCAGCCGTCAGGGGACCATCTACAATGAGCAGTTCTTC

size: once
J: TRBJ2-1
D: TRBD2
V: TRBV10-1
CDR3: CASSETSGGPGEQFF
DNA: TGCGCCAGCAGTGAGACTAGCGGGGGGCCAGGTGAGCAGTTCTTC